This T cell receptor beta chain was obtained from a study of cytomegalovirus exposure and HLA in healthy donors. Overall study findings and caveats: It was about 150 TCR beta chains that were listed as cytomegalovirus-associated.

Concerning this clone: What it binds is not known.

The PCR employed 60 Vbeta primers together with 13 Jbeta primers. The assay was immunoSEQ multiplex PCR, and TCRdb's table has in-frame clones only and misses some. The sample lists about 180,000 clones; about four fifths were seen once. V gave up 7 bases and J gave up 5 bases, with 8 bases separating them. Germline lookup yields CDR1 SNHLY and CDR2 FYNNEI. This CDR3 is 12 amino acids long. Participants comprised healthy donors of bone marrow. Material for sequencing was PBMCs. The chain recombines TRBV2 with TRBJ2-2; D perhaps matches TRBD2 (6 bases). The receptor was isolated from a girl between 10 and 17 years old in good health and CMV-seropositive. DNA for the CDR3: TGTGCCAGCAACCGGGGGACCGGGGAGCTGTTTTTT. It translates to CASNRGTGELFF.